This TCR beta chain was identified in a study of shared clonotypes between healthy human individuals. CDR3 length: 15 amino acids. Losses at the gene ends were 6 bases for V and 5 bases for J; bases not matched to a gene: 9. Germline V CDR1 and CDR2: LGHNA, YSLEER. Data came from immunoSEQ multiplex PCR; TCRdb stores just in-frame clones and leaves some out. This sample has more than 2 million clones, with 90% to 97% found just once. This clonotype originated in a man younger than 30 in good health. The chain has TRBV4-3 and TRBJ2-3; 9 bases are a match to TRBD2. Input material: naive CD4+ T cells sorted from blood. The subset here: CD45RA+ positively selected. This CDR3 is CASRGGRALRDTQYF. The CDR3 DNA follows: TGCGCCAGCAGAGGCGGGAGGGCCCTCCGAGATACGCAGTATTTT.